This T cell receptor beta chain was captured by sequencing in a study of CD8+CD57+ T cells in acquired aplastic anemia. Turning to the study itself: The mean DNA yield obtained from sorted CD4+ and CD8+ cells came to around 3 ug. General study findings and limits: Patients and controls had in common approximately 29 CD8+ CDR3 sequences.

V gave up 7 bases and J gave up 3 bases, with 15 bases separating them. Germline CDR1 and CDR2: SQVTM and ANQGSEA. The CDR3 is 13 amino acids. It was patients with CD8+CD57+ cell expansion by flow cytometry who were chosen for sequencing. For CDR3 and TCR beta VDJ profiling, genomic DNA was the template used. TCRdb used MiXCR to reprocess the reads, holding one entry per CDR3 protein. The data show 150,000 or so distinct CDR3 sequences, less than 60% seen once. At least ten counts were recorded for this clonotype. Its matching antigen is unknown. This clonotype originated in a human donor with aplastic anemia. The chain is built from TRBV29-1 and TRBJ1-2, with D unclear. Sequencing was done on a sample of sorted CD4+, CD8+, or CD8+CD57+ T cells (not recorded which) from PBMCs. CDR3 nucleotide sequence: TGCAGCGGAGGGCTTTTGGACGACTATGGCTACACCTTC. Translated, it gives CSGGLLDDYGYTF.